A selection of T cell receptor beta chains follows, all from one sample in a study of early T cells in non-severe SARS-CoV-2 infection. TCRdb reprocessed the 5' RACE reads via MiXCR and lists one record per CDR3 protein. The sample has around 60,000 distinct CDR3 sequences; about an eighth are singletons. The source material was whole blood. Receptors were obtained from an adult who was a healthcare worker with PCR-confirmed SARS-CoV-2 infection or an uninfected control (not recorded which). The CDR3 runs from the conserved cysteine through the conserved F or W. The order of the fields is D gene, V gene, J gene, clone size, CDR3 protein, CDR3 DNA. A D gene is named only where the DNA matches it firmly. Size is omitted from some rows. Given values are once, few, many or a class for expanded clones.

D gene: TRBD2
V gene: TRBV30
J gene: TRBJ2-1
clone size: many
CDR3 protein: CAWTHPGLAGADEQFF
CDR3 DNA: TGTGCCTGGACGCACCCTGGACTAGCGGGAGCTGATGAGCAGTTCTTC

D gene: TRBD2
V gene: TRBV24-1
J gene: TRBJ2-3
clone size: -
CDR3 protein: CATRGTSGSTDTQYF
CDR3 DNA: TGTGCCACCAGGGGGACTAGCGGGAGCACAGATACGCAGTATTTT

D gene: -
V gene: TRBV21-1
J gene: TRBJ1-6
clone size: few
CDR3 protein: CASSKGPRYSPLHF
CDR3 DNA: TGTGCCAGCAGCAAAGGTCCTCGTTATTCACCCCTCCACTTT

D gene: -
V gene: TRBV20-1
J gene: TRBJ2-1
clone size: many
CDR3 protein: CSARDEGLQGPGNEQFF
CDR3 DNA: TGCAGTGCTAGAGACGAGGGTTTGCAGGGTCCAGGCAATGAGCAGTTCTTC

D gene: -
V gene: TRBV19
J gene: TRBJ1-5
clone size: few
CDR3 protein: CASSSAYSNQPQHF
CDR3 DNA: TGTGCCAGTAGTTCGGCGTATAGCAATCAGCCCCAGCATTTT

D gene: -
V gene: TRBV14
J gene: TRBJ1-4
clone size: few
CDR3 protein: CASSQEYDEKLFF
CDR3 DNA: TGTGCCAGCAGCCAAGAATATGATGAAAAACTGTTTTTT

D gene: -
V gene: TRBV20-1
J gene: TRBJ1-2
clone size: -
CDR3 protein: CSVSAGIGGYTF
CDR3 DNA: TGCAGTGTCTCAGCGGGGATAGGCGGCTACACCTTC

D gene: TRBD2
V gene: TRBV6-4
J gene: TRBJ2-7
clone size: few
CDR3 protein: CASSATSGGSYEQYF
CDR3 DNA: TGTGCCAGCAGTGCGACTAGCGGGGGCTCCTACGAGCAGTACTTC

D gene: -
V gene: TRBV4-1
J gene: TRBJ1-2
clone size: many
CDR3 protein: CASSPSEFYGYTF
CDR3 DNA: TGCGCCAGCAGCCCGTCAGAGTTCTATGGCTACACCTTC

D gene: -
V gene: TRBV20-1
J gene: TRBJ1-2
clone size: many
CDR3 protein: CSARIGVGYGYTF
CDR3 DNA: TGCAGTGCTAGAATTGGGGTTGGCTATGGCTACACCTTC

D gene: -
V gene: TRBV11-2
J gene: TRBJ2-5
clone size: many
CDR3 protein: CASSYNQLGETQYF
CDR3 DNA: TGTGCCAGCAGCTACAACCAACTCGGGGAGACCCAGTACTTC

D gene: TRBD2
V gene: TRBV6-2/TRBV6-3
J gene: TRBJ2-2
clone size: -
CDR3 protein: CASSYGGGGASTGELFF
CDR3 DNA: TGTGCCAGCAGTTACGGCGGCGGGGGGGCCTCCACCGGGGAGCTGTTTTTT

D gene: -
V gene: TRBV10-3
J gene: TRBJ2-3
clone size: many
CDR3 protein: CAISENRLGTDTQYF
CDR3 DNA: TGTGCCATCAGTGAGAACCGACTAGGCACAGATACGCAGTATTTT

D gene: -
V gene: TRBV7-2
J gene: TRBJ2-1
clone size: many
CDR3 protein: CASSLLGGSSYNEQFF
CDR3 DNA: TGTGCCAGCAGCTTACTGGGGGGAAGCTCCTACAATGAGCAGTTCTTC

D gene: -
V gene: TRBV7-9
J gene: TRBJ1-2
clone size: few
CDR3 protein: CASSEGRIGNHGYTF
CDR3 DNA: TGTGCCAGCAGCGAGGGCCGGATCGGAAACCATGGCTACACCTTC

D gene: TRBD1
V gene: TRBV15
J gene: TRBJ1-1
clone size: many
CDR3 protein: CATSRKQGLNTEAFF
CDR3 DNA: TGTGCCACCAGCAGGAAACAGGGGCTCAACACTGAAGCTTTCTTT

D gene: -
V gene: TRBV20-1
J gene: TRBJ2-3
clone size: few
CDR3 protein: CSATGTGTRYGQYF
CDR3 DNA: TGCAGTGCCACTGGGACAGGGACTAGATACGGGCAGTATTTT

D gene: -
V gene: TRBV5-1
J gene: TRBJ2-7
clone size: -
CDR3 protein: CASRNMGVKDEQYF
CDR3 DNA: TGCGCCAGCAGGAACATGGGCGTTAAGGACGAGCAGTACTTC

D gene: -
V gene: TRBV18
J gene: TRBJ2-1
clone size: few
CDR3 protein: CASSPGAVSNEQFF
CDR3 DNA: TGTGCCAGCTCACCAGGGGCCGTTTCTAATGAGCAGTTCTTC

D gene: -
V gene: TRBV20-1
J gene: TRBJ2-2
clone size: -
CDR3 protein: CSARDPTGAPNTGELFF
CDR3 DNA: TGCAGTGCTAGAGATCCTACCGGTGCACCCAACACCGGGGAGCTGTTTTTT

D gene: -
V gene: TRBV3-1
J gene: TRBJ1-3
clone size: -
CDR3 protein: CASSQGVADSGNTIYF
CDR3 DNA: TGTGCCAGCAGCCAAGGGGTGGCCGACTCTGGAAACACCATATATTTT

D gene: TRBD1
V gene: TRBV9
J gene: TRBJ1-6
clone size: -
CDR3 protein: CASSKRTGRGDSPLHF
CDR3 DNA: TGTGCCAGCAGCAAGCGGACAGGAAGAGGAGATTCACCCCTCCACTTT

D gene: -
V gene: TRBV20-1
J gene: TRBJ2-6
clone size: many
CDR3 protein: CSAPVGGANVLTF
CDR3 DNA: TGCAGTGCTCCGGTCGGTGGGGCCAACGTCCTGACTTTC